This entry lists 26 T cell receptor beta chains sequenced from one sample in a study of T cell changes during pregnancy in multiple sclerosis. Using immunoSEQ multiplex PCR, the repertoire was profiled, and TCRdb retains in-frame clones only, with some absent. The data show approximately 49,000 clones, with just over 85% seen just once and 1% to 1.5% held by the top ten. Sequencing was performed on CD4+ T cells from peripheral blood mononuclear cells, taken in the second trimester of pregnancy. Receptors originate from a female donor with multiple sclerosis, enrolled in a pregnancy study.

This clone was seen once. This chain uses TRBV7-2 with TRBJ1-5; possibly TRBD1 for D (6 bases). The V and J ends lost 1 base and 1 base respectively, with 11 bases between them. The CDR3 consists of 16 residues. The germline CDR1 and CDR2 sequences are SGHTA and FQGNSA. The CDR3 nucleotides are TGTGCCAGCAGCTTAGTCGCAGGGGCGAGCAATCAGCCCCAGCATTTT. This codes for CASSLVAGASNQPQHF. The complete variable domain, with remaining parts taken from reference TRBV7-2 and TRBJ1-5, reads GAGVSQSPSNKVTEKGKDVELRCDPISGHTALYWYRQSLGQGLEFLIYFQGNSAPDKSGLPSDRFSAERTGGSVSTLTIQRTQQEDSAVYLCASSLVAGASNQPQHFGDGTRLSIL.

The V call is TRBV29-1, the J call TRBJ1-2; D not resolved. Trimming removed 6 bases from V and 4 bases from J, with 12 bases in between. The CDR3 loop spans 12 amino acids. Looked up from germline, CDR1 is SQVTM and CDR2 is ANQGSEA. The CDR3 sequence: CSVSPQSYGYTF. The CDR3 DNA follows: TGCAGCGTGTCCCCACAGAGCTATGGCTACACCTTC.

This clone occurred a few times. The chain is built from TRBV6-5 and TRBJ1-5; D call uncertain. V was shortened by 7 bases and J by 0 bases, with 10 bases between the two germline ends. The CDR3 sequence is 14 residues long. Germline V gives CDR1 MNHEY, CDR2 SVGAGI. In DNA, the CDR3 is TGTGCCAGCAAAAAACTCCTTAGCAATCAGCCCCAGCATTTT. Its protein product is CASKKLLSNQPQHF.

The chain links TRBV23-1 to TRBJ1-5; weak D call: TRBD1 (6 bases). TRBV23-1 is assigned to the ORF class and has an uncertain function. With 1 base removed from V and 4 bases from J, the gap between germline ends came to 17 bases. The CDR3 runs to 17 residues. CDR3 bases: TGCGCCAGCAGTCAATGGACAGTCCATAGATGTAATCAGCCCCAGCATTTT. Amino acid sequence: CASSQWTVHRCNQPQHF.

The genes are TRBV6-1 and TRBJ2-7; tentative D call: TRBD1 (6 bases). Trimming removed 4 bases from V and 0 bases from J, with 13 bases in between. The CDR3 is 15 residues long. Germline CDR1 is MNHNS and CDR2 is SASEGT. In DNA form, the CDR3 reads TGTGCCAGCAGTGCCGCTACAGGGAACTCCTACGAGCAGTACTTC. It encodes CASSAATGNSYEQYF.

This sequence joins TRBV6-1 and TRBJ1-2; tentatively, D is TRBD1 (5 bases). The germline V and J ends were trimmed by 2 bases and 4 bases, with 17 bases remaining between them. Germline V gene sequence: CDR1 MNHNS, CDR2 SASEGT. The CDR3 totals 16 residues. The chain's CDR3 is CASSEIVMGPGYGYTF. The CDR3, as DNA: TGTGCCAGCAGTGAAATTGTTATGGGGCCAGGCTATGGCTACACCTTC.

The chain carries TRBV7-9 and TRBJ2-7, with 10 bases fitting TRBD1. Germline V gene sequence: CDR1 SEHNR, CDR2 FQNEAQ (reference sequence). Unmatched junction bases numbered 4, after V lost 5 bases and J lost 3 bases. The CDR3 runs to 14 residues. This CDR3 is CASSPGQGVYEQYF. Written as DNA, the CDR3 is TGTGCCAGCAGCCCCGGACAGGGGGTCTACGAGCAGTACTTC.

The chain combines TRBV30 with TRBJ2-1; 11 nucleotides agree with TRBD2. This CDR3 region has 15 residues. CDR1 is GTSNPN and CDR2 is SVGIG in the germline V gene (reference sequence). Unmatched junction bases numbered 11, after V lost 8 bases and J lost 5 bases. Here the CDR3 reads CARTLAGGPDNEQFF. DNA for the CDR3: TGTGCCCGGACGTTAGCGGGAGGGCCCGACAATGAGCAGTTCTTC.

The chain carries TRBV29-1 and TRBJ2-7; TRBD1 aligns across 8 bases. Trimming cost V 6 bases and J 2 bases; bases outside gene matches: 3. The CDR3 sequence is 12 residues long. Germline V CDR1 and CDR2: SQVTM, ANQGSEA. DNA of the CDR3: TGCAGCGTGAAGACAGGGGCCTACGAGCAGTACTTC. This gives the protein CSVKTGAYEQYF.

The CDR3, as DNA: TGTGCCAGCAGTTTGACCAGGGGGCCGGAGACCCAGTACTTC. It encodes CASSLTRGPETQYF. This sequence joins TRBV27 and TRBJ2-5, with 8 positions matching TRBD1. The trim removed 3 bases at V and 5 bases at J, leaving 5 bases unmatched. This CDR3 is built from 14 residues. Germline V gene data show CDR1 as MNHEY and CDR2 as SMNVEV (reference sequence).

The chain has TRBV29-1 and TRBJ1-1; D unclear. The length of the CDR3 is 10 residues. Trimming cost V 6 bases and J 1 base, with 3 bases left between them. Germline V gene sequence: CDR1 SQVTM, CDR2 ANQGSEA. The CDR3 region is CSVQNTEAFF. The CDR3 DNA follows: TGCAGCGTCCAGAACACTGAAGCTTTCTTT.

The genes are TRBV6-6 and TRBJ1-2, with D uncertain. CDR3 length: 13 residues. Per germline, CDR1 MNHNY and CDR2 SVGAGI (reference sequence). V was trimmed by 11 bases and J by 3 bases, leaving 16 bases between them. CDR3 coding DNA: TGTGCCTCCGCGGAGCCAGCTGACTATGGCTACACCTTC. This codes for CASAEPADYGYTF.

This clone is a singleton in its sample. The chain is built from TRBV7-3 and TRBJ2-2; D is ambiguous. The germline V gene has CDR1 SGHTA and CDR2 FQGTGA. The CDR3 contains 14 residues. Trimming took off 3 bases at V and 1 base at J, with 6 bases between the two ends. CDR3 nucleotide sequence: TGTGCCAGCAGCTTTTCCCAGAACACCGGGGAGCTGTTTTTT. Protein sequence: CASSFSQNTGELFF.

The V call is TRBV2, the J call TRBJ2-7, with 10 positions matching TRBD2. The CDR3 is 14 amino acids. Germline CDR1 SNHLY, CDR2 FYNNEI. Germline trimming cut 6 bases from V and 3 bases from J; bases unmatched to any gene: 5. In DNA form, the CDR3 reads TGTGCCAGCAGGAGCGGGAGGGGCGGCTACGAGCAGTACTTC. Translation: CASRSGRGGYEQYF.

The CDR3 protein is CASSPRTGLGNQPQHF. CDR3 DNA sequence: TGTGCCAGCAGTCCCCGGACAGGGTTGGGGAATCAGCCCCAGCATTTT. The chain links TRBV27 to TRBJ1-5; TRBD1 matches at 8 bases. In germline, CDR1 is MNHEY, CDR2 SMNVEV (reference sequence). V was pared by 5 bases and J by 4 bases, with 10 bases of the junction left unmatched. This CDR3 comprises 16 residues.

This chain joins TRBV7-9 and TRBJ2-1; 9 nucleotides line up with TRBD2. V dropped 2 bases and J dropped 6; count of bases not matched to a gene: 11. CDR3 length equals 17 residues. Germline V gene sequence: CDR1 SEHNR, CDR2 FQNEAQ (reference sequence). Here the CDR3 reads CASSLSLGGTSPNEQFF. CDR3 DNA: TGTGCCAGCAGCTTATCTTTGGGCGGGACTAGCCCCAATGAGCAGTTCTTC.

V usage is TRBV9 and J usage is TRBJ2-2, with 8 nucleotides matching TRBD1. The CDR3 covers 15 residues. V shed 3 bases, J shed 4 bases, and the junction held 5 bases outside the gene matches. Germline V gene data show CDR1 as SGDLS and CDR2 as YYNGEE. DNA of the CDR3: TGTGCCAGCAGCGGCCTTGGACAGGGCACCGGGGAGCTGTTTTTT. Translation: CASSGLGQGTGELFF.

The V and J genes are TRBV18 and TRBJ2-1; 14 bases agree with TRBD2. V was pared by 1 base and J by 6 bases, with 17 bases of the junction left unmatched. The CDR3 length is 21 residues. CDR1 KGHSH and CDR2 LQKENI come from the germline V gene. CDR3 nucleotides: TGTGCCAGCTCACCACGCCGTCCGGGACTAGCGGGAGCCGGTGAGTTCAATGAGCAGTTCTTC. Translating gives CASSPRRPGLAGAGEFNEQFF.

The rearrangement uses TRBV30 and TRBJ2-7; TRBD2 matches at 12 bases. The trim removed 1 base at V and 6 bases at J, leaving 1 base unmatched. Germline V gene sequence: CDR1 GTSNPN, CDR2 SVGIG (reference sequence). This CDR3 spans 13 amino acids. The CDR3 coding sequence is TGTGCCTGGAGTGCTAGCGGGAGGGCCGAGCAGTACTTC. This gives the protein CAWSASGRAEQYF.

The chain carries TRBV14 and TRBJ1-2, with 7 bases identical to TRBD1. The CDR3 extends over 13 amino acids. Per the germline V gene, CDR1 is SGHDN and CDR2 is FVKESK. V lost 4 bases to trimming and J lost 2 bases; unmatched junction nucleotides: 1. CDR3 in DNA: TGTGCCAGCAGCCCGGACAGGAACTATGGCTACACCTTC. The encoded protein is CASSPDRNYGYTF.

This clone was detected only a few times. The chain couples TRBV13 to TRBJ2-4; TRBD2 might be the D (5 bases). V gave up 0 bases and J gave up 0 bases, with 9 bases separating them. Per the germline V gene, CDR1 is PRHDT and CDR2 is FYEKMQ (reference sequence). The CDR3 runs 16 residues. The CDR3 nucleotides read TGTGCCAGCAGCTTAGGTCCCGGGATAGCCAAAAACATTCAGTACTTC. Residues: CASSLGPGIAKNIQYF.

This chain links TRBV5-5 with TRBJ1-2; 9 positions agree with TRBD1. With V trimmed by 3 bases and J by 1 base, 10 bases remained unmatched. Germline V gene lookup returns CDR1 SGHKS and CDR2 YYEKEE (reference sequence). This CDR3 comprises 17 residues. CDR3 in amino acids: CASSSMDRGFNNYGYTF. Here the CDR3 DNA reads TGTGCCAGCAGCTCAATGGACAGGGGCTTTAATAACTATGGCTACACCTTC.

The chain carries TRBV7-2 and TRBJ1-5; possible D gene TRBD1, 6 bases. CDR1 and CDR2 from the germline V gene are SGHTA and FQGNSA. Between the trimmed V and J ends, which lost 5 bases and 13 bases, there was a span of 15 bases. The length of the CDR3 is 12 residues. The CDR3 reads CASSPPGQRQHF. For the CDR3, the DNA is TGTGCCAGCAGCCCCCCTGGACAGAGACAGCATTTT.

The chain combines TRBV9 with TRBJ2-6; D not resolved. Germline V gene data show CDR1 as SGDLS and CDR2 as YYNGEE. The CDR3 spans 16 residues. V was clipped by 6 bases and J by 0 bases, with 13 bases between them. The DNA of the CDR3 is TGTGCCAGCACGAGGTCCTTTTCCTCTGGGGCCAACGTCCTGACTTTC. Protein: CASTRSFSSGANVLTF.

This CDR3 reads CASSPGANVLTF. The CDR3 nucleotides read TGTGCCAGCAGTCCAGGGGCCAACGTCCTGACTTTC. The chain employs TRBV9 and TRBJ2-6; D uncertain. Germline V CDR1 and CDR2: SGDLS, YYNGEE. Trimming cost V 5 bases and J 4 bases, with 4 bases left between them. This CDR3 comprises 12 residues.

The chain couples TRBV10-3 to TRBJ2-2; a possible D gene is TRBD2 (5 bases). V was trimmed by 4 bases and J by 5 bases, leaving 14 bases between them. In germline, CDR1 is ENHRY, CDR2 SYGVKD. The CDR3 totals 15 residues. CDR3 loop: CAISGTPSLTGELFF. The CDR3 region has the DNA TGTGCCATCAGTGGGACTCCCAGCCTTACCGGGGAGCTGTTTTTT.